This T cell receptor (beta chain) originates from a study of T cells after yellow fever vaccination. The V gene lost 1 base and the J gene lost 5 bases, with 11 bases spanning the gap. Per the germline V gene, CDR1 is SGHNT and CDR2 is YYREEE (reference sequence). The CDR3 sequence is 14 residues long. One entry per CDR3 protein results from TCRdb running MiXCR on the 5' RACE reads. There are approximately 120,000 distinct CDR3 sequences in the sample; roughly 15% occur only once, and around 40% lies in the top ten. This clonotype occurred a few times. The chain is built from TRBV5-4 and TRBJ2-3, with D hard to call. Sequences were derived from CD8+ T cells sorted from PBMCs, sampled 5 days after the yellow fever booster vaccination. The sequence derives from a man aged 18-30 years who received the YFV17D yellow fever vaccine. The CDR3 DNA follows: TGTGCCAGCAGCTTGCCGGAAAGGAAAGATACGCAGTATTTT. Amino acids: CASSLPERKDTQYF.